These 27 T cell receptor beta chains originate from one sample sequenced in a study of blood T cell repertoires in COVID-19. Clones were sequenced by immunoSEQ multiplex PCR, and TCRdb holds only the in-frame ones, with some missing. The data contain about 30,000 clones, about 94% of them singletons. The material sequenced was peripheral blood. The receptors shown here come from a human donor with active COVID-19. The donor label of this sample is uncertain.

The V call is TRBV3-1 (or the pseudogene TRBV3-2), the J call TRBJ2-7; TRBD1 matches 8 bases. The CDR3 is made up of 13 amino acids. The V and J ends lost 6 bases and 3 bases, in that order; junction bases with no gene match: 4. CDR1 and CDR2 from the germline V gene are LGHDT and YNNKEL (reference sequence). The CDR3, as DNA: TGTGCCAGCAGACTTGGACAGGGCTACGAGCAGTACTTC. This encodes CASRLGQGYEQYF.

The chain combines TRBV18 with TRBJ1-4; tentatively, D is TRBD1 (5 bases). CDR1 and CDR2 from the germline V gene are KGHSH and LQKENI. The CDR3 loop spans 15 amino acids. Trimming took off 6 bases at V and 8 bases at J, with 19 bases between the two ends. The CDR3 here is CASSLNAGEHEKLFF. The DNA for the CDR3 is TGTGCCAGCTCCCTCAACGCGGGGGAACACGAAAAACTGTTTTTT.

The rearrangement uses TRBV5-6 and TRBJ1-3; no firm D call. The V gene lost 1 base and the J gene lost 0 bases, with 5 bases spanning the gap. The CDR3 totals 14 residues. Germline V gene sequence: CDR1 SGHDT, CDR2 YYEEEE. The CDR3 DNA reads TGTGCCAGCAGCTTGCAAGCCTCTGGAAACACCATATATTTT. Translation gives CASSLQASGNTIYF.

This CDR3 is CASSLMTGSRSYEQYF. The CDR3 region has the DNA TGTGCCAGCAGCCTGATGACAGGTTCTCGCTCCTACGAGCAGTACTTC. V usage is TRBV7-2 and J usage is TRBJ2-7, with D possibly being TRBD1 (6 bases). V was pared by 5 bases and J by 0 bases, with 17 bases between. In germline, CDR1 is SGHTA, CDR2 FQGNSA. There are 16 residues in the CDR3.

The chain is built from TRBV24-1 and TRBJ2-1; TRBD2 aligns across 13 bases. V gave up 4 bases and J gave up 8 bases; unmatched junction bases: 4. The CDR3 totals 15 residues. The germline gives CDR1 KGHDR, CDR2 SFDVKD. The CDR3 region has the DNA TGTGCCACCAGTGACTTCACTAGCGGGGGGGATGAGCAGTTCTTC. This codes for CATSDFTSGGDEQFF.

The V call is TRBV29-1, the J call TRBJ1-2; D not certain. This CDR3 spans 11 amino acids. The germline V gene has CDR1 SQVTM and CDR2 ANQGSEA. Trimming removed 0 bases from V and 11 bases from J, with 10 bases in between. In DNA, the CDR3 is TGCAGCGTTGAAGAGCGCTCGGGGTACACCTTC. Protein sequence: CSVEERSGYTF.

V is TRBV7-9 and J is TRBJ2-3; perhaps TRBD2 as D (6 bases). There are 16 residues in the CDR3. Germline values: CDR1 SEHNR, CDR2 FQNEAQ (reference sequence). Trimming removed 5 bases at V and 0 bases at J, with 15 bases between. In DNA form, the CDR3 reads TGTGCCAGCAGCACCCGGGGACTTACTAGCACAGATACGCAGTATTTT. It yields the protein CASSTRGLTSTDTQYF.

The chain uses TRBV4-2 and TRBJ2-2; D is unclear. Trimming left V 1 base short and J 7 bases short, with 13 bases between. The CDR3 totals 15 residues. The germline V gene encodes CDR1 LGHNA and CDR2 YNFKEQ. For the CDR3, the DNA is TGTGCCAGCAGCCAAGGAGCGAGCCGTGGCGGGGAGCTGTTTTTT. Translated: CASSQGASRGGELFF.

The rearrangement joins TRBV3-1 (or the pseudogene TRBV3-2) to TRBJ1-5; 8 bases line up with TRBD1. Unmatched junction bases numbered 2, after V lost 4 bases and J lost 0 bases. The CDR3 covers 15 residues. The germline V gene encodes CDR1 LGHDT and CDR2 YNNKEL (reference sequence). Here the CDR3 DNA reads TGTGCCAGCAGCCGGACAGGGAATAGCAATCAGCCCCAGCATTTT. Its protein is CASSRTGNSNQPQHF.

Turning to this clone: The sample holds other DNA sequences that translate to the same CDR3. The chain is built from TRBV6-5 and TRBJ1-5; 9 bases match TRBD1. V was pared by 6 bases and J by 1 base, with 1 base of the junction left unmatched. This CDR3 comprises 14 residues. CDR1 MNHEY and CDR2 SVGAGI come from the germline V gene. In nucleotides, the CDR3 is TGTGCCAGCAGGGACAGGGGAAGCAATCAGCCCCAGCATTTT. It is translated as CASRDRGSNQPQHF.

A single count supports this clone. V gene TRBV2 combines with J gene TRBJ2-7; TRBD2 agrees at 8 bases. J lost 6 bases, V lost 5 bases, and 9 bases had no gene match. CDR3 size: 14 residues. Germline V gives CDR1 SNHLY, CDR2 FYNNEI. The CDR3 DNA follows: TGTGCCAGCAGTAGCGGGACTAGAGGTTTCGAGCAGTACTTC. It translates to CASSSGTRGFEQYF.

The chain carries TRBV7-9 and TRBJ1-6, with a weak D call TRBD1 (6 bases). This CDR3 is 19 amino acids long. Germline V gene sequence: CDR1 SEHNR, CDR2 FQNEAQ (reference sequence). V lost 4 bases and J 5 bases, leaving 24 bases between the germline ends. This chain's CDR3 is CASSSPLGKYGTNNSPLHF. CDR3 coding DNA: TGTGCCAGCAGCTCCCCTCTGGGCAAATATGGGACAAATAATTCACCCCTCCACTTT.

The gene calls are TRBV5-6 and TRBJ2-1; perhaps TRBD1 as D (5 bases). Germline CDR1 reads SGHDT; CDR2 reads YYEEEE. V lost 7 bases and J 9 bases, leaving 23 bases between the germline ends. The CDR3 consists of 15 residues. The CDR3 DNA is TGTGCCAGCGAGTTGGGGCTATTGGTTCCGGGTGAGCAGTTCTTC. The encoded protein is CASELGLLVPGEQFF.

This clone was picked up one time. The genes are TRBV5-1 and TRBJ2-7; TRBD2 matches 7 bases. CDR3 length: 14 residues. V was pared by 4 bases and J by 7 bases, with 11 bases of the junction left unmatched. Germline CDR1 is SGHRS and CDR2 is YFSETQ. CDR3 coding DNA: TGCGCCAGCAGCCCGACTAGCCTAGTGGGGGAGCAGTACTTC. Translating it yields CASSPTSLVGEQYF. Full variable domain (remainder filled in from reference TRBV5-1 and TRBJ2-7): KAGVTQTPRYLIKTRGQQVTLSCSPISGHRSVSWYQQTPGQGLQFLFEYFSETQRNKGNFPGRFSGRQFSNSRSEMNVSTLELGDSALYLCASSPTSLVGEQYFGPGTRLTVT.

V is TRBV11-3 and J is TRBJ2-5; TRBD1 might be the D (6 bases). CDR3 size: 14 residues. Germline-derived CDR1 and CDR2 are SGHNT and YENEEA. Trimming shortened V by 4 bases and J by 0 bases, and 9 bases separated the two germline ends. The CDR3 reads CASSSGQNQETQYF. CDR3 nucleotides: TGTGCCAGCAGCTCGGGACAAAACCAAGAGACCCAGTACTTC.

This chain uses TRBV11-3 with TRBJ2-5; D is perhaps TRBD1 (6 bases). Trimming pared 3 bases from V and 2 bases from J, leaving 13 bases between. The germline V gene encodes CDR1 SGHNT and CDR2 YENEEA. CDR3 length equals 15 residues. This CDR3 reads CASSLAGTPQETQYF. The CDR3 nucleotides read TGTGCCAGCAGCTTGGCCGGGACACCTCAAGAGACCCAGTACTTC.

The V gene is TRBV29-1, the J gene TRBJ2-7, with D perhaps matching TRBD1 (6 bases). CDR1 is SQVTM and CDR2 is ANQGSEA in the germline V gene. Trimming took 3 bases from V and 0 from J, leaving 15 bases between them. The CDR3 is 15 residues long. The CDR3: CSVEGTSAFSYEQYF. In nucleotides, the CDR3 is TGCAGCGTTGAGGGGACATCGGCATTCTCCTACGAGCAGTACTTC.

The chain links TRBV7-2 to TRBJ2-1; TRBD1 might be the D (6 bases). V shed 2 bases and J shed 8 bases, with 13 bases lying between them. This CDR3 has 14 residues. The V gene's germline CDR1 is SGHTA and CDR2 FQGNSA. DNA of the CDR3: TGTGCCAGCAGCTTAAGAACAGGGTGGGATGAGCAGTTCTTC. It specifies CASSLRTGWDEQFF. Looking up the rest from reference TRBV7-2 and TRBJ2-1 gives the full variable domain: GAGVSQSPSNKVTEKGKDVELRCDPISGHTALYWYRQSLGQGLEFLIYFQGNSAPDKSGLPSDRFSAERTGGSVSTLTIQRTQQEDSAVYLCASSLRTGWDEQFFGPGTRLTVL.

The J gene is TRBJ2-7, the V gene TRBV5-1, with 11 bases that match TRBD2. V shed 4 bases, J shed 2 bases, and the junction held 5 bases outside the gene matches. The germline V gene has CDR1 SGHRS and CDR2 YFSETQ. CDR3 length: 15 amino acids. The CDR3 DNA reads TGCGCCAGCAGCACGGTAGCGGGAGGGGCCTACGAGCAGTACTTC. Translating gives CASSTVAGGAYEQYF.

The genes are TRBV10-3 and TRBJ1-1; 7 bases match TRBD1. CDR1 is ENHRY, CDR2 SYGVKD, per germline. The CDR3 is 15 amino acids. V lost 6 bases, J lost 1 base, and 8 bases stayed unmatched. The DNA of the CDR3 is TGTGCCATCAGCGGACAGGTCCAAGGGAACACTGAAGCTTTCTTT. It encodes CAISGQVQGNTEAFF.

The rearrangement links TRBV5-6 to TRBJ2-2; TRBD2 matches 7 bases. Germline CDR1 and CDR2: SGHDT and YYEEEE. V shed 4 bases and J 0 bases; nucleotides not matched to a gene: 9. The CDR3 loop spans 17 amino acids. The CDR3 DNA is TGTGCCAGCAGCCACAATCCTAGCGGAGCGAACACCGGGGAGCTGTTTTTT. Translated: CASSHNPSGANTGELFF. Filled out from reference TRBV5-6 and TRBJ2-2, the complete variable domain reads DAGVTQSPTHLIKTRGQQVTLRCSPKSGHDTVSWYQQALGQGPQFIFQYYEEEERQRGNFPDRFSGHQFPNYSSELNVNALLLGDSALYLCASSHNPSGANTGELFFGEGSRLTVL.

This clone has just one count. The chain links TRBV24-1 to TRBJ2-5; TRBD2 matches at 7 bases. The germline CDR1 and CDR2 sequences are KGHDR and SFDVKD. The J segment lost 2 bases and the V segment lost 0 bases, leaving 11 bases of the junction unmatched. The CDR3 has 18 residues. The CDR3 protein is CATSDLGRSSGFQETQYF. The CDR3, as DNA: TGTGCCACCAGTGATTTGGGTCGGTCTAGCGGCTTTCAAGAGACCCAGTACTTC.

In DNA, the CDR3 is TGCGCCAGCAGCCGAAACCAGGGGGGAGGCGAGCAGTACTTC. This sequence encodes CASSRNQGGGEQYF. The chain combines TRBV4-1 with TRBJ2-7; tentative D call: TRBD1 (7 bases). CDR1 and CDR2 from the germline V gene are MGHRA and YSYEKL. V lost 4 bases and J 6 bases, leaving 16 bases between the germline ends. The CDR3 is 14 amino acids.

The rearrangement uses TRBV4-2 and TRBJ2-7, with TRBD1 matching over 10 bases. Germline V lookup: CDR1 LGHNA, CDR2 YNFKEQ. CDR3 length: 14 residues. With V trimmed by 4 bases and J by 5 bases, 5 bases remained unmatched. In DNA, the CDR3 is TGTGCCAGCAGCCCCAGGACAGGGGGGAACGAGCAGTACTTC. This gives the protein CASSPRTGGNEQYF.

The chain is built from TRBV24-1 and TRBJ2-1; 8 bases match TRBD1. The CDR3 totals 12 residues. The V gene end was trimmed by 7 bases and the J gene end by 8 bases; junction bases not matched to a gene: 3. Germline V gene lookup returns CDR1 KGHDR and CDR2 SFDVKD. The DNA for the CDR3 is TGTGCCACCAGCCCGACAGGGGATGAGCAGTTCTTC. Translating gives CATSPTGDEQFF.

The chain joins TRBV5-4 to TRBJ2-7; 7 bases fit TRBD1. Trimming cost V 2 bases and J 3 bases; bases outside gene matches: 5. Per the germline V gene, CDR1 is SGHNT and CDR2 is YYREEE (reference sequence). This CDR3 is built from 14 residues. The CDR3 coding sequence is TGTGCCAGCAGCTTCAAGGGGGCGCGCTACGAGCAGTACTTC. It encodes CASSFKGARYEQYF.

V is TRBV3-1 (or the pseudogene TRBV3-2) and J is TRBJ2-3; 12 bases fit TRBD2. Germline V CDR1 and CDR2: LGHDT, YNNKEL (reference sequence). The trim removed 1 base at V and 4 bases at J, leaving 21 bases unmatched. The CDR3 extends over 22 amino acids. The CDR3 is CASSQGRFAGYGASGGADTQYF. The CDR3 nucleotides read TGTGCCAGCAGCCAAGGAAGATTTGCGGGGTATGGGGCTAGCGGGGGGGCAGATACGCAGTATTTT.